The 24 T cell receptor beta chains below were found in one sample sequenced in a study of cytomegalovirus exposure and HLA in healthy donors. PCR was performed using 60 Vbeta and 13 Jbeta primers. The repertoire was sequenced with immunoSEQ multiplex PCR; TCRdb's copy has only in-frame clones and lacks some. The repertoire holds some 150,000 clones, with 60% to 85% as singletons. The sequencing input was PBMCs. The receptors originated from a male donor in good health and CMV-seronegative.

V and J are TRBV4-2 and TRBJ2-2; maybe TRBD2 (6 bases). Germline CDR1 reads LGHNA; CDR2 reads YNFKEQ. V dropped 1 base and J dropped 2 bases, with 11 bases sitting between them. This CDR3 region has 16 residues. CDR3 DNA: TGTGCCAGCAGCCAAGTTCTAGCGCATAACACCGGGGAGCTGTTTTTT. Its protein is CASSQVLAHNTGELFF.

This clone has a single count. The chain uses TRBV7-8 and TRBJ1-1; D is unclear. Per germline, CDR1 SGHVS and CDR2 FQNEAQ. The CDR3 length is 13 residues. V lost 2 bases, J lost 7 bases, and 11 bases lay in between. CDR3 amino acids: CASSLRSGVEAFF. CDR3 DNA sequence: TGTGCCAGCAGCTTACGGTCTGGAGTTGAAGCTTTCTTT. Complete variable domain (other parts from reference TRBV7-8 and TRBJ1-1): GAGVSQSPRYKVAKRGQDVALRCDPISGHVSLFWYQQALGQGPEFLTYFQNEAQLDKSGLPSDRFFAERPEGSVSTLKIQRTQQEDSAVYLCASSLRSGVEAFFGQGTRLTVV.

The V and J genes are TRBV6-5 and TRBJ2-7; D perhaps matches TRBD1 (5 bases). This CDR3 contains 14 residues. CDR1 and CDR2 (germline): MNHEY, SVGAGI. V was pared by 5 bases and J by 1 base, with 12 bases between. CDR3 residues: CASSQTASSYEQYF. The CDR3 DNA is TGTGCCAGCAGTCAGACAGCTTCTTCCTACGAGCAGTACTTC.

V is TRBV5-1 and J is TRBJ1-1; unclear D gene. Germline-derived CDR1 and CDR2 are SGHRS and YFSETQ. Trimming took 4 bases from V and 1 from J, leaving 11 bases between them. The CDR3 is 14 amino acids. The CDR3 DNA reads as TGCGCCAGCAGCACTGAGCTCGGGAACACTGAAGCTTTCTTT. Protein sequence: CASSTELGNTEAFF.

This sequence joins TRBV6-4 and TRBJ2-5; 9 bases are a match to TRBD2. The germline V gene encodes CDR1 MRHNA and CDR2 SNTAGT. V lost 8 bases to trimming and J lost 2 bases; unmatched junction nucleotides: 9. The CDR3 runs to 15 residues. CDR3 DNA sequence: TGTGCCAGCTCTATGACTAGCGGAGATCAAGAGACCCAGTACTTC. As protein: CASSMTSGDQETQYF.

The chain combines TRBV11-2 with TRBJ2-1; a weak D match, TRBD1 (6 bases). The CDR3 has 15 amino acids. V was clipped by 3 bases and J by 6 bases, with 15 bases between them. Germline loops: CDR1 SGHAT, CDR2 FQNNGV. The CDR3 bases are TGTGCCAGCAGCTTCAAGTTGCGCAGGGGCAATGAGCAGTTCTTC. It specifies CASSFKLRRGNEQFF.

The CDR3 nucleotides are TGCGCCAGCAGCTTCCCGAGACAGGGGCCATCCCCGCTCTTCCGGGCCAACGTCCTGACTTTC. This sequence encodes CASSFPRQGPSPLFRANVLTF. The chain is built from TRBV5-1 and TRBJ2-6; 8 bases agree with TRBD1. The CDR3 is 21 amino acids. V shed 2 bases and J 5 bases; nucleotides not matched to a gene: 21. Germline values: CDR1 SGHRS, CDR2 YFSETQ.

This sequence joins TRBV9 and TRBJ2-7, with 9 positions matching TRBD2. The CDR3 is 14 amino acids. The junction had 4 bases not matched to a gene; V was cut back by 3 bases and J by 3 bases. Germline-derived CDR1 and CDR2 are SGDLS and YYNGEE. CDR3 protein: CASSAGLADYEQYF. The CDR3, as DNA: TGTGCCAGCAGCGCGGGACTAGCAGACTACGAGCAGTACTTC.

The J gene is TRBJ2-2, the V gene TRBV7-3; tentative D call: TRBD2 (6 bases). CDR1 is SGHTA, CDR2 FQGTGA, per germline. The V gene lost 5 bases and the J gene lost 7 bases, with 20 bases spanning the gap. This CDR3 contains 16 residues. CDR3 in DNA: TGTGCCAGCAGCCCCACCGTGGGGAGGTGGAGCGGGGAGCTGTTTTTT. Encoded protein: CASSPTVGRWSGELFF.

In DNA, the CDR3 is TGTGCCAGCAGCGTAGGTCATAGCAATCAGCCCCAGCATTTT. It translates to CASSVGHSNQPQHF. V is TRBV9 and J is TRBJ1-5; no definite D call. Germline CDR1 is SGDLS and CDR2 is YYNGEE. This CDR3 comprises 14 residues. V was shortened by 0 bases and J by 0 bases, with 4 bases between the two germline ends. Full variable domain (rest looked up from reference TRBV9 and TRBJ1-5): DSGVTQTPKHLITATGQRVTLRCSPRSGDLSVYWYQQSLDQGLQFLIQYYNGEERAKGNILERFSAQQFPDLHSELNLSSLELGDSALYFCASSVGHSNQPQHFGDGTRLSIL.

The chain joins TRBV5-4 to TRBJ1-2; D perhaps matches TRBD1 (5 bases). There are 14 residues in the CDR3. CDR1 and CDR2 from the germline V gene are SGHNT and YYREEE (reference sequence). The germline V and J ends were trimmed by 0 bases and 3 bases, with 9 bases remaining between them. The CDR3 spells CASSLAGGDYGYTF. As DNA, the CDR3 is TGTGCCAGCAGCTTGGCGGGGGGGGACTATGGCTACACCTTC. Using reference TRBV5-4 and TRBJ1-2 for the parts outside the CDR3, the full variable domain is ETGVTQSPTHLIKTRGQQVTLRCSSQSGHNTVSWYQQALGQGPQFIFQYYREEENGRGNFPPRFSGLQFPNYSSELNVNALELDDSALYLCASSLAGGDYGYTFGSGTRLTVV.

A word on this clone: A junction end diverges from the germline sequence, so it may reflect a read error. The chain has TRBV4-1 and TRBJ2-3, with 8 bases fitting TRBD2. The length of the CDR3 is 14 residues. CDR1 and CDR2 (germline): MGHRA, YSYEKL. The CDR3 sequence: CASSQDPLAGAGDF. The CDR3 nucleotides read TGCGCCAGCAGCCAAGATCCCCTAGCGGGCGCTGGTGATTTT.

This clone was recorded a few times. The same CDR3 can be traced to other DNA sequences in this sample. This chain uses TRBV27 with TRBJ1-5; maybe TRBD1 (5 bases). The CDR3 is 13 amino acids. Trimming took off 5 bases at V and 2 bases at J, with 7 bases between the two ends. CDR1 and CDR2 from the germline V gene are MNHEY and SMNVEV (reference sequence). CDR3 in amino acids: CASSLRGNQPQHF. The CDR3 DNA follows: TGTGCCAGCAGTCTCAGGGGCAATCAGCCCCAGCATTTT.

The V gene is TRBV5-1, the J gene TRBJ2-1; 13 bases agree with TRBD2. The CDR3 runs to 15 residues. The J segment lost 7 bases and the V segment lost 2 bases, leaving 3 bases of the junction unmatched. The germline gives CDR1 SGHRS, CDR2 YFSETQ. Here the CDR3 DNA reads TGCGCCAGCAGCTTCCGGACTAGCGGGAGAAATGAGCAGTTCTTC. Residues: CASSFRTSGRNEQFF.

The gene calls are TRBV25-1 and TRBJ1-2; D is perhaps TRBD1 (6 bases). This CDR3 has 14 amino acids. From germline, CDR1 is MGHDK and CDR2 SYGVNS. Trimming removed 2 bases at V and 5 bases at J, with 12 bases between. The CDR3 nucleotides read TGTGCCAGCAGTGAAAGACAGGAACTTTATGGCTACACCTTC. This translates into CASSERQELYGYTF.

The sample holds a few counts of this clone. DNA of the CDR3: TGTGCCACCGGAGGGGGGATTAGCGGGGGCCGCTACGAGCAGTACTTC. Translation: CATGGGISGGRYEQYF. The chain employs TRBV5-5 and TRBJ2-7; the match to TRBD2 covers 9 bases. V lost 9 bases and J lost 3; bases outside the gene matches: 16. CDR1 SGHKS and CDR2 YYEKEE come from the germline V gene (reference sequence). The CDR3 contains 16 residues.

The chain employs TRBV6-5 and TRBJ2-7; 7 bases fit TRBD1. The V and J ends lost 2 bases and 0 bases, in that order; junction bases with no gene match: 7. Germline V lookup: CDR1 MNHEY, CDR2 SVGAGI. The CDR3 is 16 amino acids. The chain's CDR3 is CASSYAPGQSSYEQYF. CDR3 in DNA: TGTGCCAGCAGTTACGCCCCGGGACAGTCCTCCTACGAGCAGTACTTC.

The rearrangement uses TRBV5-1 and TRBJ2-3; unclear D gene. Germline-derived CDR1 and CDR2 are SGHRS and YFSETQ. The CDR3 is 14 residues long. Trimming removed 0 bases from V and 4 bases from J, with 9 bases in between. The CDR3 spells CASSLGWSADTQYF. In nucleotides, the CDR3 is TGCGCCAGCAGCTTGGGGTGGAGTGCAGATACGCAGTATTTT.

This clone was recorded a few times. The CDR3 bases are TGTGCCAGCAGTTTTAGCTTTATCAACTATGGCTACACCTTC. Encoded protein: CASSFSFINYGYTF. The V and J genes are TRBV27 and TRBJ1-2; D not resolved. Germline V lookup: CDR1 MNHEY, CDR2 SMNVEV (reference sequence). With 3 bases removed from V and 2 bases from J, the gap between germline ends came to 10 bases. The CDR3 is made up of 14 amino acids.

This chain connects TRBV30 to TRBJ1-1; D is ambiguous. CDR1 GTSNPN and CDR2 SVGIG come from the germline V gene (reference sequence). Trimming left V 0 bases short and J 6 bases short, with 20 bases between. The CDR3 runs to 16 residues. CDR3 nucleotides: TGTGCCTGGAGTGTACGCGGTCTCAAGAAAAGACCTGAAGCTTTCTTT. It codes for CAWSVRGLKKRPEAFF.

This chain uses TRBV18 with TRBJ1-5, with 8 bases lining up with TRBD1. The J segment lost 1 base and the V segment lost 4 bases, leaving 0 bases of the junction unmatched. The CDR3 has 14 amino acids. CDR1 KGHSH and CDR2 LQKENI come from the germline V gene. In DNA form, the CDR3 reads TGTGCCAGCTCACGGGACAGGAGCAATCAGCCCCAGCATTTT. Translation: CASSRDRSNQPQHF. Together with reference TRBV18 and TRBJ1-5, the CDR3 gives the full variable domain: NAGVMQNPRHLVRRRGQEARLRCSPMKGHSHVYWYRQLPEEGLKFMVYLQKENIIDESGMPKERFSAEFPKEGPSILRIQQVVRGDSAAYFCASSRDRSNQPQHFGDGTRLSIL.

J is TRBJ1-3 and V is TRBV6-6; unclear D gene. Deletions cut 6 bases from V and 8 bases from J, with 20 bases between. Germline CDR1 MNHNY, CDR2 SVGAGI (reference sequence). The CDR3 has 15 amino acids. CDR3 protein: CASSRPRSAGDTIYF. Written as DNA, the CDR3 is TGTGCCAGCAGCCGACCTAGGTCAGCGGGAGACACCATATATTTT.

This clone came up once. The V gene is TRBV19, the J gene TRBJ2-7; 9 bases are a match to TRBD1. The V segment lost 5 bases and the J segment 4 bases; nucleotides outside the gene matches: 6. The germline V gene has CDR1 LNHDA and CDR2 SQIVND (reference sequence). This CDR3 spans 14 amino acids. CDR3 in DNA: TGTGCCAGTAGTTGGGGACAGGGAGAATACGAGCAGTACTTC. Amino acids: CASSWGQGEYEQYF.

This clone appeared a few times. The V call is TRBV11-2, the J call TRBJ1-1; a possible D gene is TRBD1 (5 bases). From germline, CDR1 is SGHAT and CDR2 FQNNGV. V lost 5 bases to trimming and J lost 4 bases, with 17 bases between them. This CDR3 spans 15 amino acids. CDR3 DNA sequence: TGTGCCAGCAGCGCAAGAGAAAATAGGGGCACTGAAGCTTTCTTT. Encoded protein: CASSARENRGTEAFF.